Following are 25 T cell receptor beta chains from one sample sequenced in a study of T cells in Graves' hyperthyroidism and ophthalmopathy (dated by TCRdb to about 2019). The receptor library was made with multiplex PCR. The run used an Illumina HiSeq 2000. TCR beta CDR3 regions were amplified from RNA transcripts. A first-round RT-PCR of the TCR CDR3 used the HTBI primer set with the Qiagen OneStep RT-PCR kit. TCRdb passed the public sequencing reads through fastp at Q25 and MiXCR, retaining productive beta sequences. Rows with one shared CDR3 protein collapse into an entry with the most common genes and DNA. A total of 600,000 to 900,000 distinct CDR3 sequences appear in this sample, about a sixth of them only once. The ten largest clones capture under 9.5% of the sample. The sequenced sample consisted of blood. The receptors here all came from a man aged 18-30 years with Graves' hyperthyroidism.

Note on this clonotype: One end of the junction fails to match germline, which may point to a read error. The chain couples TRBV28 to TRBJ1-6, with a weak D call TRBD1 (5 bases). Germline CDR1 is MDHEN and CDR2 is SYDVKM. There are 11 residues in the CDR3. CDR3 sequence: CASSHGGALYF. The CDR3 bases are TGTGCCAGCAGCCACGGGGGAGCCCTTTACTTT.

This clonotype was recorded many times. The chain uses TRBV7-2 and TRBJ2-5; 7 nucleotides agree with TRBD2. The CDR3 runs to 14 residues. The J segment lost 2 bases and the V segment lost 5 bases, leaving 5 bases of the junction unmatched. Germline CDR1 is SGHTA and CDR2 is FQGNSA. In nucleotides, the CDR3 is TGTGCCAGCAGCGCCACTAGCGTACAAGAGACCCAGTACTTC. Its protein product is CASSATSVQETQYF. Based on the CDR3 plus reference TRBV7-2 and TRBJ2-5, the full variable domain is GAGVSQSPSNKVTEKGKDVELRCDPISGHTALYWYRQSLGQGLEFLIYFQGNSAPDKSGLPSDRFSAERTGGSVSTLTIQRTQQEDSAVYLCASSATSVQETQYFGPGTRLLVL.

V usage is TRBV19 and J usage is TRBJ1-5; D possibly corresponds to TRBD1 (6 bases). The length of the CDR3 is 18 residues. From germline, CDR1 is LNHDA and CDR2 SQIVND (reference sequence). The germline V and J ends were trimmed by 2 bases and 5 bases, with 22 bases remaining between them. This chain's CDR3 is CASSIRLRWDNAYQPQHF. CDR3 bases: TGTGCCAGTAGTATACGTCTTCGGTGGGACAATGCTTATCAGCCCCAGCATTTT.

The chain joins TRBV5-8 to TRBJ1-1; 9 bases align to TRBD1. CDR3 length equals 14 residues. Germline CDR1 and CDR2: SGHTS and YDEGEE. V lost 6 bases, J lost 6 bases, and 9 bases stayed unmatched. The CDR3 bases are TGTGCCAGCACCCAAGACAGGGGGGGACCTGAAGCTTTCTTT. It codes for CASTQDRGGPEAFF.

This clonotype was counted ten times or more. The chain has TRBV5-5 and TRBJ1-2, with D possibly TRBD1 on 6 matching bases. Germline CDR1 and CDR2: SGHKS and YYEKEE (reference sequence). V was pared by 4 bases and J by 5 bases, with 21 bases between. The length of the CDR3 is 16 residues. CDR3 coding DNA: TGTGCCAGCAGCAAATTGGGCCAAAAGGGGGAGTATGGCTACACCTTC. Translation: CASSKLGQKGEYGYTF.

The chain employs TRBV2 and TRBJ2-1; weak D call: TRBD2 (5 bases). The V gene's germline CDR1 is SNHLY and CDR2 FYNNEI. This CDR3 region has 15 residues. The V and J ends lost 6 bases and 4 bases respectively, with 16 bases between them. The CDR3 sequence is CASSLREGLYNEQFF. Written as DNA, the CDR3 is TGTGCCAGCAGCCTCCGAGAAGGACTGTACAATGAGCAGTTCTTC.

This clonotype was seen repeatedly, ten times or more. The chain carries TRBV11-2 and TRBJ2-7; 9 nucleotides align to TRBD2. CDR3 size: 14 residues. CDR1 and CDR2 from the germline V gene are SGHAT and FQNNGV. Germline trimming cut 3 bases from V and 3 bases from J; bases unmatched to any gene: 3. The CDR3 DNA follows: TGTGCCAGCAGCTTTAGCGGGAGAATCTACGAGCAGTACTTC. Its protein product is CASSFSGRIYEQYF.

This clonotype has at least ten counts. The gene calls are TRBV25-1 and TRBJ2-1; 9 nucleotides line up with TRBD2. V gave up 4 bases and J gave up 8 bases; unmatched junction bases: 12. The CDR3 is 16 residues long. CDR1 and CDR2 from the germline V gene are MGHDK and SYGVNS. CDR3 loop: CASSAPREGPSDEQFF. As DNA, the CDR3 is TGTGCCAGCAGTGCGCCGCGGGAGGGCCCAAGCGATGAGCAGTTCTTC.

This clonotype was seen ten or more times. The CDR3 DNA reads as TGCAGCGTTGCGGACTATGGCTACACCTTC. Translated, it gives CSVADYGYTF. The chain carries TRBV29-1 and TRBJ1-2; D unresolved. Germline V CDR1 and CDR2: SQVTM, ANQGSEA. V dropped 4 bases and J dropped 3 bases, with 3 bases sitting between them. The CDR3 is made up of 10 amino acids.

This clonotype was recorded at least ten times. This chain links TRBV2 with TRBJ2-7; 7 nucleotides line up with TRBD2. The V gene end was trimmed by 6 bases and the J gene end by 4 bases; junction bases not matched to a gene: 12. CDR3 length: 15 amino acids. Germline assignment: CDR1 SNHLY and CDR2 FYNNEI. This CDR3 reads CASRKTSPLPYEQYF. CDR3 sequence (DNA): TGTGCCAGCAGGAAGACTAGCCCTCTCCCTTACGAGCAGTACTTC.

In this sample, this clonotype turned up a few times. This chain joins TRBV4-2 and TRBJ1-2; TRBD1 is a possible D gene (5 bases). Germline CDR1 LGHNA, CDR2 YNFKEQ. The CDR3 runs to 15 residues. V lost 0 bases and J lost 4, with 12 bases in between. The chain's CDR3 is CASSQDIGGAYGYTF. CDR3 sequence (DNA): TGTGCCAGCAGCCAAGATATCGGAGGGGCCTATGGCTACACCTTC.

This clonotype was seen repeatedly, ten times or more. This chain links TRBV6-2 or TRBV6-3 with TRBJ2-7, with a weak D call TRBD1 (6 bases). The V end was cut by 6 bases, the J end by 3 bases, with 15 bases between. The CDR3 has 14 residues. Looked up from germline, CDR1 is MNHEY and CDR2 is SVGEGT. The CDR3 here is CASRTGHRLYEQYF. The CDR3 DNA is TGTGCCAGCAGAACGGGACACCGCCTCTACGAGCAGTACTTC.

The table lists this clonotype with many counts. The J gene is TRBJ2-1, the V gene TRBV24-1; 8 bases map to TRBD1. The junction had 11 bases not matched to a gene; V was cut back by 6 bases and J by 5 bases. This CDR3 contains 16 residues. Germline lookup yields CDR1 KGHDR and CDR2 SFDVKD. The CDR3 loop is CATSRPTTGADNEQFF. CDR3 in DNA: TGTGCCACCAGTCGTCCCACGACAGGGGCGGACAATGAGCAGTTCTTC.

At least ten counts were recorded for this clonotype. This chain uses TRBV28 with TRBJ2-2; D not resolved. There are 13 residues in the CDR3. V lost 5 bases to trimming and J lost 2 bases, with 6 bases between them. CDR1 is MDHEN and CDR2 is SYDVKM in the germline V gene. The CDR3 nucleotides are TGTGCCAGCAGTCCCGTAAACACCGGGGAGCTGTTTTTT. Residues: CASSPVNTGELFF.

V is TRBV7-9 and J is TRBJ2-3; either TRBD1 or TRBD2 may supply D (6 bases each). With 1 base removed from V and 6 bases from J, the gap between germline ends came to 14 bases. CDR1 SEHNR and CDR2 FQNEAQ come from the germline V gene (reference sequence). The CDR3 is made up of 15 amino acids. The chain's CDR3 is CASSLVVVGGDTQYF. CDR3 bases: TGTGCCAGCAGCTTAGTGGTTGTCGGGGGCGATACGCAGTATTTT.

This clonotype was observed a handful of times. The gene calls are TRBV27 and TRBJ2-1, with 7 bases aligning to TRBD2. CDR1 MNHEY and CDR2 SMNVEV come from the germline V gene (reference sequence). This CDR3 spans 15 amino acids. V was pared by 2 bases and J by 1 base, with 2 bases of the junction left unmatched. The CDR3 sequence: CASSLVGRSYNEQFF. The CDR3 DNA is TGTGCCAGCAGTTTAGTCGGGAGGTCCTACAATGAGCAGTTCTTC.

Ten or more counts support this clonotype. This rearrangement joins TRBV28 to TRBJ2-1, with 8 bases that match TRBD2. Unmatched junction bases numbered 7, after V lost 5 bases and J lost 7 bases. Germline loops: CDR1 MDHEN, CDR2 SYDVKM. The CDR3 has 14 residues. The CDR3 nucleotides are TGTGCCAGCAGTGGGGGACTAGAAGAAAATGAGCAGTTCTTC. It is translated as CASSGGLEENEQFF.

This clonotype was found many times. This chain connects TRBV7-9 to TRBJ1-5, with D perhaps TRBD1 (5 bases). The V end lost 4 bases, the J end lost 8 bases, and 9 bases lay between the germline ends. Germline V gene data show CDR1 as SEHNR and CDR2 as FQNEAQ (reference sequence). This CDR3 is built from 12 residues. CDR3 sequence: CASSWGGEPQHF. The CDR3 DNA sequence: TGTGCCAGCAGCTGGGGGGGGGAGCCCCAGCATTTT.

This clonotype has a handful of counts. The chain recombines TRBV7-2 with TRBJ2-2, with 8 positions matching TRBD2. The germline V gene has CDR1 SGHTA and CDR2 FQGNSA. J was trimmed by 5 bases and V by 2 bases; bases with no gene match: 4. The CDR3 consists of 15 residues. The CDR3 nucleotides read TGTGCCAGCAGCTTAATCGGCGGGGGGACCGGGGAGCTGTTTTTT. Translated: CASSLIGGGTGELFF. Combining the CDR3 with reference TRBV7-2 and TRBJ2-2 gives the whole variable domain GAGVSQSPSNKVTEKGKDVELRCDPISGHTALYWYRQSLGQGLEFLIYFQGNSAPDKSGLPSDRFSAERTGGSVSTLTIQRTQQEDSAVYLCASSLIGGGTGELFFGEGSRLTVL.

This clonotype occurred many times. This chain joins TRBV7-9 and TRBJ2-3; D is ambiguous. The CDR3 totals 14 residues. The germline V and J ends were trimmed by 3 bases and 4 bases, with 11 bases remaining between them. From germline, CDR1 is SEHNR and CDR2 FQNEAQ (reference sequence). The CDR3 loop is CASSFVPGPDTQYF. Here the CDR3 DNA reads TGTGCCAGCAGCTTCGTTCCAGGACCAGATACGCAGTATTTT.

This clonotype was picked up a small number of times. The rearrangement links TRBV28 to TRBJ2-2; D might be TRBD2 (6 bases). CDR3 length equals 16 residues. Germline V CDR1 and CDR2: MDHEN, SYDVKM. V was shortened by 4 bases and J by 5 bases, with 17 bases between the two germline ends. The CDR3 nucleotides read TGTGCCAGCAGTTGGAGGGCTGCGGGATTTACCGGGGAGCTGTTTTTT. As protein: CASSWRAAGFTGELFF.

For this clonotype: Its ends do not fully match the called genes, so a read error is possible. The chain carries TRBV7-9 and TRBJ2-3, with no clear D. Germline CDR1 and CDR2: SEHNR and FQNEAQ (reference sequence). This CDR3 comprises 12 residues. The CDR3 protein is CANSMNTDTQYF. The CDR3 bases are TGTGCCAACAGCATGAACACAGATACGCAGTATTTT.

In regard to this clonotype: No conserved phenylalanine or tryptophan is present at the end of the CDR3, so a read error is the likely explanation. The chain is built from TRBV7-9 and TRBJ2-2; TRBD1 agrees at 7 bases. V lost 1 base to trimming and J lost 2 bases; unmatched junction nucleotides: 4. Germline lookup yields CDR1 SEHNR and CDR2 FQNEAQ (reference sequence). CDR3 size: 16 residues. The CDR3 DNA follows: TGTGCCAGCAGCTTAGGAAAGGGGGCAAACACCGGGGAGCTGTTTTCT. Its translation: CASSLGKGANTGELFS.

This clonotype was detected ten times or more. The chain recombines TRBV12-3 or TRBV12-4 with TRBJ1-1; tentatively, D is TRBD1 (5 bases). V was trimmed by 6 bases and J by 0 bases, leaving 8 bases between them. The CDR3 extends over 13 amino acids. CDR3 DNA: TGTGCCAGCAGCCGGACATTGAACACTGAAGCTTTCTTT. Amino acids: CASSRTLNTEAFF.

In this sample, this clonotype turned up many times. This sequence joins TRBV29-1 and TRBJ2-3; no clear D. The length of the CDR3 is 15 residues. V gave up 2 bases and J gave up 2 bases, with 14 bases separating them. CDR1 SQVTM and CDR2 ANQGSEA come from the germline V gene. This chain's CDR3 is CSVERRIPNTDTQYF. In DNA form, the CDR3 reads TGCAGCGTTGAACGGCGGATTCCTAACACAGATACGCAGTATTTT.